This record concerns one T cell receptor beta chain sequence. What it binds is unknown. The authors made TCR cDNA by 5'RACE template switching, adding a universal primer site and UMIs. Using its own MiXCR run on the 5' RACE reads, TCRdb lists one record per CDR3 protein. In the table there are some 560,000 distinct CDR3 sequences, around 17% of which are singletons. This record belongs to a study of T cells after yellow fever vaccination. Background on the study: Preparation of the low-cell-number fractions used SMART-Seq v4 Ultra Low Input. Findings and caveats of the study: The booster saw the reappearance of most primary-vaccination clones (nearly 98% CD4, about 85% CD8). Abundant clonotypes (contaminants from the bulk population) could be present in FACS-sorted repertoires.

The length of the CDR3 is 15 residues. Per germline, CDR1 DFQATT and CDR2 SNEGSKA (reference sequence). Trimming shortened V by 5 bases and J by 5 bases, and 21 bases separated the two germline ends. Material: PBMCs, obtained less than 6 days after the first yellow fever vaccination. The source of this sequence is a man aged 18 to 29 who received the YFV17D yellow fever vaccine. The J gene is TRBJ1-2, the V gene TRBV20-1, with D possibly TRBD1 on 6 matching bases. CDR3 residues: CSALGPGASLYGYTF. The CDR3, as DNA: TGCAGTGCTTTGGGACCGGGGGCAAGCCTTTATGGCTACACCTTC.